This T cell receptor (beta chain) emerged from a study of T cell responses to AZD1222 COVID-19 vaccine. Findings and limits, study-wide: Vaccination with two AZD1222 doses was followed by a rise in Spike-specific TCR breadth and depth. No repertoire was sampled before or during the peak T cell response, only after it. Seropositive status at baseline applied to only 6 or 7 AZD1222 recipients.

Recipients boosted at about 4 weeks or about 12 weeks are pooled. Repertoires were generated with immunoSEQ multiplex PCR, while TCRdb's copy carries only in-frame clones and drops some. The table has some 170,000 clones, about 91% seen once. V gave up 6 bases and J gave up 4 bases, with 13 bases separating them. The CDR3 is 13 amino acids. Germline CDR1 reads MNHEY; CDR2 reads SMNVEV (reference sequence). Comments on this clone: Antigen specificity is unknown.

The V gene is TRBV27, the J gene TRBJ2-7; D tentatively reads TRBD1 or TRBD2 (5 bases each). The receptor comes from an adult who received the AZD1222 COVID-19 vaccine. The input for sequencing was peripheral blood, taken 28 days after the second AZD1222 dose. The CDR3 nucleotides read TGTGCCAGCAGGTCGGGGCTTGGATACGAGCAGTACTTC. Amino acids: CASRSGLGYEQYF.